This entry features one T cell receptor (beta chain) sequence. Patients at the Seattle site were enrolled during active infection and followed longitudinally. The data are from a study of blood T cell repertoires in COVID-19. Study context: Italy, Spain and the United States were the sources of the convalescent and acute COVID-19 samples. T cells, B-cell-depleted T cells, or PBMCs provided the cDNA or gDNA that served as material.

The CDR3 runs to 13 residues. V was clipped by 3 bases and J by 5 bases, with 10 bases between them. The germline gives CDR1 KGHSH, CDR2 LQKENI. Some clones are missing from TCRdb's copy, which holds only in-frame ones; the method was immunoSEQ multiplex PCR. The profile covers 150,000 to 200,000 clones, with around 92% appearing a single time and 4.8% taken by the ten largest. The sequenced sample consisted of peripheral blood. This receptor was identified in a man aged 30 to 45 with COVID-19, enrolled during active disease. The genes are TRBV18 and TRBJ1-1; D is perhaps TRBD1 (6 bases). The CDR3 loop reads CASSPSGETEAFF. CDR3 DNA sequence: TGTGCCAGCTCACCTTCAGGGGAGACTGAAGCTTTCTTT.